This T cell receptor (beta chain) was observed in a study of neurological immune-mediated disorders (dated 2019 in TCRdb). Describing the broader study: Peripheral blood TCR-beta repertoires from patients with HTLV-I-associated myelopathy (HAM/TSP), patients with multiple sclerosis, and healthy controls were compared in the study using UMI-based sequencing. Alongside PBMC samples, the set of more than 80 TCR-beta libraries contained longitudinal samples, technical triplicates, and paired CD4+ and CD8+ T-cell subsets that had been sorted. Longitudinal HAM/TSP and healthy donors had 3 time-points each (roughly 3-40 month intervals). Of the 70 or so subjects in the cohort, roughly 14 were HAM/TSP patients, some 35 were multiple sclerosis patients, and around 20 were healthy controls.

Including cysteine and phenylalanine, the CDR3 has 14 amino acids. Only the CDR3 DNA stays, 42 bases, in frame from base 1. V is pared back by 3 bases and J by 7 bases, with 13 bases lying between the germline termini. Via the germline V gene (reference sequence), CDR1 is MNHNY and CDR2 SVGAGI. Sample time point, as interpreted from the label and publication: longitudinal time-point 3. The healthy controls were volunteers from a blood bank in Maryland, USA. Unsorted PBMC libraries were generated from 2 million PBMCs stored in RNAlater at -80 °C until RNA extraction. Peripheral blood underwent Ficoll-Hypaque density gradient centrifugation to isolate PBMCs, which were then cryopreserved in liquid nitrogen. To synthesize cDNA, template-switch 5'RACE was performed with a primer carrying a 10-nucleotide random unique molecular identifier so that each TCR transcript was tagged. Every sequencing run covered 15-18 subjects and yielded more than 180 million TCR-beta sequences. The RNeasy kit was used to extract total RNA. The KAPA Real-time Library Amplification kit was used to amplify TCR-beta VDJ regions with primers targeting the TCR constant region and the 5'RACE anchor. Sample indexes and Illumina adaptors were added in a first PCR, after which library yield was increased in a second PCR. The roughly 650 bp TCR product was size-selected on a 2% E-gel SizeSelection system after Ampure bead purification. Before pooling, libraries had their quality checked on a Bioanalyzer, their concentration measured with Qubit, and their quantity determined with the Kapa Library Quantification kit. An Illumina HiSeq 2500 was used to sequence the libraries paired-end at 2 x 150 bp. To increase sequence diversity, about 25-31% phiX was spiked into each library pool. The original pipeline was this. The UMI-based MiGEC pipeline processed quality-filtered reads and removed over 75% of raw TCR sequences during error correction. IMGT germline references were used for alignment of VDJ genes, and clonotypes were defined by a unique CDR3 amino acid sequence together with V-J genes. VDJtools evaluated clonal expansion, Shannon diversity and CDR3 relatedness (CalcPairwiseDistances, ClusterSamples); CLCbio workbench built phylogenetic trees. Using coefficient-of-variation modelling across technical triplicates, the study counted a clone as expanded if it had at least 8 unique UMIs. TCRdb reran the public reads through fastp at Q25 and MiXCR, keeping productive beta chains. For every CDR3 protein sequence, its rows merge into one entry that carries the most common genes and DNA. V and J calls and clone size were set by TCRdb, not the authors. For this sample there are about 53,000 distinct CDR3 sequences; roughly 8.4% appear just once. The ten most abundant clones make up 1.5% to 2% of the sample.

Study-level results and caveats: TCR clonal expansion was highest in HAM/TSP patients and lowest in MS patients, with MS patients falling below even healthy controls. No identical CDR3 amino acid sequences were shared among expanded clones across subjects, suggesting private TCR-beta repertoires in all groups.

This clonotype showed up many times. Its binding antigen is unknown. No base qualities exist here, and no much larger clone lies one base off it. This sequence was found in a woman aged 40 to 50 in good health. What was sequenced was PBMCs. This receptor chain uses TRBV6-6 and TRBJ1-5; the best D guess is TRBD1, with 5 bases matching. CDR3 sequence: CASSYSGGGQPQHF. Here is the DNA: TGTGCCAGCAGTTATTCGGGGGGAGGGCAGCCCCAGCATTTT.